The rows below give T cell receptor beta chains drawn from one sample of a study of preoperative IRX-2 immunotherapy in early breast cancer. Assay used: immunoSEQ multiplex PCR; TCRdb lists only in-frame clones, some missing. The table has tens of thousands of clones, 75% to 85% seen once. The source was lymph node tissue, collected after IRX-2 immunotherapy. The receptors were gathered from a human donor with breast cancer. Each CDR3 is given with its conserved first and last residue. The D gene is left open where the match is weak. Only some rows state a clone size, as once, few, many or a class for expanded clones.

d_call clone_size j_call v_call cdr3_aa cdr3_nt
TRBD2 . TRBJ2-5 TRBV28 CASSLSAGETFGTQYF TGTGCCAGCAGTTTATCAGCGGGGGAGACCTTCGGGACCCAGTACTTC
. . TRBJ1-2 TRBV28 CASSLWGGQKGYGYTF TGTGCCAGCAGTTTATGGGGAGGACAGAAGGGCTATGGCTACACCTTC
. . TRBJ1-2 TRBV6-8 CASSYRGRGYTF TGTGCCAGCAGTTACAGGGGCCGCGGCTACACCTTC
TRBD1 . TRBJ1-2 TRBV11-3 CASSSWGQDYGYTF TGTGCCAGCAGCTCTTGGGGACAGGACTATGGCTACACCTTC
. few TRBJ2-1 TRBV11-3 CASSLVAGAGGNEQFF TGTGCCAGCAGCTTGGTTGCGGGGGCTGGGGGGAATGAGCAGTTCTTC
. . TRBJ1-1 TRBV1 CASSDGLNTEAFF TGCGCCAGCAGCGATGGGCTGAACACTGAAGCTTTCTTT
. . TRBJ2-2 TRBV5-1 CASSLVQVSWGELFF TGCGCCAGCAGCTTGGTCCAGGTGTCTTGGGGGGAGCTGTTTTTT
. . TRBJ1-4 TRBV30 CAWSYRVNEKLFF TGTGCCTGGAGTTATAGAGTAAATGAAAAACTGTTTTTT
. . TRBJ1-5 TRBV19 CASSFRGVRGNQPQHF TGTGCCAGTAGTTTCCGCGGGGTCAGGGGCAATCAGCCCCAGCATTTT
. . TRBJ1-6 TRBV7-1 CASSRRGGSPLHF TGTGCCAGCTCCCGGCGGGGTGGCTCACCCCTCCACTTT
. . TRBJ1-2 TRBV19 CASSIPGRTNYGYTF TGTGCCAGTAGTATTCCAGGGCGAACTAACTATGGCTACACCTTC
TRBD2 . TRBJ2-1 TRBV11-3 CASSFGLAGFPEQFF TGTGCCAGCAGCTTCGGACTAGCGGGGTTTCCTGAGCAGTTCTTC
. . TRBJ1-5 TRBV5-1 CASSPLGGGSNQPQHF TGCGCCAGCAGCCCTCTGGGAGGGGGTAGCAATCAGCCCCAGCATTTT
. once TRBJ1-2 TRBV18 CASSPLGKNYGYTF TGTGCCAGCTCACCACTCGGGAAGAACTATGGCTACACCTTC
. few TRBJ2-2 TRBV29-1 CSVEVSRQNTGELFF TGCAGCGTTGAAGTTAGCCGGCAAAACACCGGGGAGCTGTTTTTT
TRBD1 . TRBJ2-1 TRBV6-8 CASSTGQSNTNEQFF TGTGCCAGCAGCACGGGACAGAGTAATACCAATGAGCAGTTCTTC
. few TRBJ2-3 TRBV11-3 CASSFGGRTDTQYF TGTGCCAGCAGCTTTGGGGGCCGCACAGATACGCAGTATTTT
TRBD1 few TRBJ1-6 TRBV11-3 CASSWMTGDNSPLHF TGTGCCAGCAGCTGGATGACAGGGGATAATTCACCCCTCCACTTT
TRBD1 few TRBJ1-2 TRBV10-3 CAISELGQGMVGYTF TGTGCCATCAGTGAGTTGGGACAGGGGATGGTCGGCTACACCTTC
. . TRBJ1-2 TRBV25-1 CARSRANYGYTF TGTGCCAGGTCCAGAGCTAACTATGGCTACACCTTC
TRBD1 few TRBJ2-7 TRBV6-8 CAISGGSGQGTYEQYF TGTGCCATCAGTGGAGGGTCGGGACAGGGGACGTACGAGCAGTACTTC
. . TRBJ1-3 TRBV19 CASSIGSSGNTIYF TGTGCCAGTAGTATCGGTTCCTCTGGAAACACCATATATTTT
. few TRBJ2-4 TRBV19 CASSRPGDKNIQYF TGTGCCAGTAGCCGCCCAGGAGACAAAAACATTCAGTACTTC
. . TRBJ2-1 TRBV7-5 CASSLRASSYNEQFF TGTGCCAGCAGCTTACGGGCTAGCTCCTACAATGAGCAGTTCTTC
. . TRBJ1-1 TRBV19 CASSIGGNTEAFF TGTGCCAGTAGTATTGGGGGGAACACTGAAGCTTTCTTT
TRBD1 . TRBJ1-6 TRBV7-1 CASSLKTGSSPLHF TGTGCCAGCAGCTTGAAGACAGGGTCCTCACCCCTCCACTTT
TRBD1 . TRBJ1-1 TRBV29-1 CSVETGEVRTEAFF TGCAGCGTTGAAACAGGGGAGGTAAGGACTGAAGCTTTCTTT
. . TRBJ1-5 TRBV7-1 CASSLNMNSNQPQHF TGTGCCAGCAGCTTAAATATGAATAGCAATCAGCCCCAGCATTTT
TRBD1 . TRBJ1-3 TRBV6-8 CAIKRDRESGNTIYF TGTGCCATAAAAAGGGACAGGGAGTCTGGAAACACCATATATTTT
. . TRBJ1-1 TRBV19 CASSIRGRQGLTNTEAFF TGTGCCAGTAGTATCCGGGGGAGGCAGGGGTTAACGAACACTGAAGCTTTCTTT
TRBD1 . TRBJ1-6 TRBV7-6 CASSSYQGENSPLHF TGTGCCAGCAGCTCATATCAGGGGGAAAATTCACCCCTCCACTTT
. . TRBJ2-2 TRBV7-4 CASSLGLTGVGGELFF TGTGCCAGCAGCTTGGGACTTACAGGGGTCGGCGGGGAGCTGTTTTTT
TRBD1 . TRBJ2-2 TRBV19 CASNLLQGANTGELFF TGTGCCAGTAATTTACTACAGGGGGCGAACACCGGGGAGCTGTTTTTT
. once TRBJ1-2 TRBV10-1 CASSDWAYGYTF TGCGCCAGCAGTGACTGGGCCTATGGCTACACCTTC
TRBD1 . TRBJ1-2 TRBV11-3 CASSSNTGGYGYTF TGTGCCAGCAGCTCCAACACAGGGGGTTATGGCTACACCTTC
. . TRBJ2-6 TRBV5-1 CASSLGGLLGPGANVLTF TGCGCCAGCAGCTTGGGGGGTTTGTTGGGCCCTGGGGCCAACGTCCTGACTTTC
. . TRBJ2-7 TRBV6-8 CASSGSFRGAYEQYF TGTGCCAGCAGTGGTTCGTTTCGTGGGGCCTACGAGCAGTACTTC
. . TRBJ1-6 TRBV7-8 CASSLAIGSPLHF TGTGCCAGCAGCTTAGCGATCGGTTCACCCCTCCACTTT
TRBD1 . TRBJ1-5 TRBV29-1 CSAGQGFDQPQHF TGCAGCGCGGGACAGGGGTTCGATCAGCCCCAGCATTTT
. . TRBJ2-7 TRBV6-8 CASSLGSARAYEQYF TGTGCCAGCAGTTTAGGGTCAGCGAGAGCCTACGAGCAGTACTTC
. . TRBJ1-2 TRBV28 CASSRTDNYGYTF TGTGCCAGCAGTAGGACGGATAACTATGGCTACACCTTC
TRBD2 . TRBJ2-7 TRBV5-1 CASSPGLAGGYEQYF TGCGCCAGCAGCCCGGGACTAGCGGGGGGGTACGAGCAGTACTTC
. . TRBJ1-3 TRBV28 CASSLSGSGRQETIYF TGTGCCAGCAGTTTATCGGGGAGTGGACGACAAGAGACCATATATTTT
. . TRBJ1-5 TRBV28 CASSFRASGSNQPQHF TGTGCCAGCAGTTTTCGGGCGTCGGGGAGCAATCAGCCCCAGCATTTT
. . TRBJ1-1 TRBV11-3 CASSPQGQQAINTEAFF TGTGCCAGCAGCCCCCAGGGCCAGCAGGCGATAAACACTGAAGCTTTCTTT
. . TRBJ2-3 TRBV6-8 CASSYGSGDTQYF TGTGCCAGCAGTTACGGTTCAGGAGATACGCAGTATTTT
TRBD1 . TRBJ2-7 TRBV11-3 CASSLATGGLYEQYF TGTGCCAGCAGCTTGGCGACAGGGGGTCTCTACGAGCAGTACTTC
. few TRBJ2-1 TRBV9 CASREQGTPNEQFF TGTGCCAGCAGGGAACAAGGGACACCAAATGAGCAGTTCTTC
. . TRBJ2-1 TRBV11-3 CASSPTGGALDEQFF TGTGCCAGCAGCCCTACTGGGGGGGCTCTGGATGAGCAGTTCTTC
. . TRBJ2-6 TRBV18 CASSPGSGANVLTF TGTGCCAGCTCACCAGGCTCGGGGGCCAACGTCCTGACTTTC
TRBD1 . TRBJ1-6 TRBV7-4 CASSPATGGNSPLHF TGTGCCAGCAGTCCCGCGACAGGGGGTAATTCACCCCTCCACTTT
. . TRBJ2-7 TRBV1 CASSQERGATGEQYF TGCGCCAGCAGCCAAGAGCGGGGGGCAACAGGCGAGCAGTACTTC
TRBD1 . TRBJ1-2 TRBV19 CASSIEGGQNYGYTF TGTGCCAGTAGTATAGAGGGGGGACAGAACTATGGCTACACCTTC
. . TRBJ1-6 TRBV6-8 CASTPTRGHNSPLHF TGTGCCAGCACCCCTACGAGGGGCCATAATTCACCCCTCCACTTT
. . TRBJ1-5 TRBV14 CASSQESGPNQPQHF TGTGCCAGCAGCCAAGAGTCAGGCCCCAATCAGCCCCAGCATTTT
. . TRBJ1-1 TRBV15 CATSRDRSLNTEAFF TGTGCCACCAGCAGAGATAGGAGCTTGAACACTGAAGCTTTCTTT